A selection of T cell receptor beta chains follows, all from one sample in a study of technical replicates of blood from several donors. Sequencing was performed with immunoSEQ multiplex PCR; in TCRdb, only in-frame clones are kept and a portion is missing. The profile shows fewer than 70,000 clones, about 86% of them singletons. Specimen: PBMCs. The receptors were gathered from a human donor in good health. Some clones in this sample may be carry-over from other donors' samples. The conserved cysteine and the conserved F or W are not part of the CDR3 here.

V	J	CDR3
TRBV4-1	TRBJ2-7	ASSVSGTGKAYEQY
TRBV9	TRBJ2-7	ASSVEQAPSSYEQY
TRBV7-8	TRBJ2-2	ASSLVAGGSNTGELF
TRBV5-1	TRBJ2-3	ASSLAAGGTDTQY
TRBV7-8	TRBJ2-7	ASSYRTTYYEQY
TRBV7-6	TRBJ2-7	ASSLAAAVSSYEQY
TRBV5-6	TRBJ1-2	ASSFTHGYT
TRBV19	TRBJ2-1	ASSVSQRGGRNEQF
TRBV7-9	TRBJ1-3	ASSLAATGARGNTIY
TRBV9	TRBJ2-3	ASSAPRGLAGGPNTDTQY
TRBV29-1	TRBJ2-5	SVDGQRQETQY
TRBV5-1	TRBJ2-2	ASSVQGLYTGELF
TRBV20-1	TRBJ2-7	SALLAYEQY
TRBV18	TRBJ2-3	ASSPPRAGPSTDTQY